This T cell receptor (beta chain) was obtained from a study of CD8 T cells in ankylosing spondylitis. Notes on the study in general: Clones linked to disease were reported to show significant enrichment in matched ankylosing spondylitis synovial fluid. What appeared characteristic of ankylosing spondylitis blood was a TCR beta motif of several highly homologous variants.

The CDR3 runs to 13 residues. The junction had 6 bases not matched to a gene; V was cut back by 7 bases and J by 1 base. Germline V gene sequence: CDR1 SQVTM, CDR2 ANQGSEA. Quantitative 5'-RACE with molecular barcodes produced the TCR beta libraries. TCRdb re-analysed the 5' RACE reads in MiXCR, keeping a single row per CDR3 protein. The data hold fewer than 200,000 distinct CDR3 sequences, with approximately 18% observed a single time. This clonotype was observed a handful of times. Antigen specificity is unknown. The sequencing sample was made of blood, either unsorted or a sorted T cell fraction (not recorded which). V gene TRBV29-1 combines with J gene TRBJ1-1, with 7 bases lining up with TRBD1. This sequence originates from a male donor aged 10-29 years with ankylosing spondylitis or in good health (not recorded which). The CDR3 here is CSAGTVPNTEAFF. CDR3 DNA: TGCAGCGCTGGGACAGTTCCGAACACTGAAGCTTTCTTT.